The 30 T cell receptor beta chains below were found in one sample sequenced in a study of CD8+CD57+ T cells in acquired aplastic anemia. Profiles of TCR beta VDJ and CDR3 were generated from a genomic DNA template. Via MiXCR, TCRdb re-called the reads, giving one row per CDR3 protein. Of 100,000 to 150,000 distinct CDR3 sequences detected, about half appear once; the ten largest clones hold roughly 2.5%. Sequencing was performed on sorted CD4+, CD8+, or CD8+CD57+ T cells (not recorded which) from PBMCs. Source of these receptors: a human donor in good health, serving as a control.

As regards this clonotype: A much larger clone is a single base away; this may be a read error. The chain's CDR3 is CAISREGNTEAFF. CDR3 sequence (DNA): TGTGCCATCTCCAGGGAAGGAAACACTGAAGCTTTCTTT. The chain combines TRBV10-3 with TRBJ1-1, with TRBD1 as a possible D gene (5 bases). The CDR3 is 13 residues long. Germline assignment: CDR1 ENHRY and CDR2 SYGVKD. Trimming cost V 8 bases and J 2 bases, with 12 bases left between them.

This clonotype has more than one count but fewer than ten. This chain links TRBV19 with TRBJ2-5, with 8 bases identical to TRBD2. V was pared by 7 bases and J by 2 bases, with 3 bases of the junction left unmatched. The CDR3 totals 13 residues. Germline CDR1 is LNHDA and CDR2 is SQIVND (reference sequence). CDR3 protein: CASTTGGQETQYF. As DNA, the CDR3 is TGTGCCAGTACTACGGGGGGGCAAGAGACCCAGTACTTC.

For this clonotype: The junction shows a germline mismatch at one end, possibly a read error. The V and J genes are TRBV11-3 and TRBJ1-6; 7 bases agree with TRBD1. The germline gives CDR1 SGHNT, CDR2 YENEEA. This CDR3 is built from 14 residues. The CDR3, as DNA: TGTGCCGGCAGCCGACAGGGCGTTTGGTCACCCCCCCACTTT. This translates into CAGSRQGVWSPPHF.

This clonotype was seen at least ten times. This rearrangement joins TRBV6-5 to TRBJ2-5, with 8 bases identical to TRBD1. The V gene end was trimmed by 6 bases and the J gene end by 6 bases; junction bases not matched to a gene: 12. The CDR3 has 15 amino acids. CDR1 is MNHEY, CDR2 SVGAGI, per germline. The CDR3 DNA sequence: TGTGCCAGCAGCGACTCTGGGACAGGCGGCCAGACCCAGTACTTC. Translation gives CASSDSGTGGQTQYF.

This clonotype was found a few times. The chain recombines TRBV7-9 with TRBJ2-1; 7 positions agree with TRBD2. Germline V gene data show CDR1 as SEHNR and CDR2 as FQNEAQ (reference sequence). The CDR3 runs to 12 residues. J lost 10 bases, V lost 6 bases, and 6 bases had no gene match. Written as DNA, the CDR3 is TGTGCCAGCAGTATGGAACTAGCGGAGCAGTTCTTC. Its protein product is CASSMELAEQFF.

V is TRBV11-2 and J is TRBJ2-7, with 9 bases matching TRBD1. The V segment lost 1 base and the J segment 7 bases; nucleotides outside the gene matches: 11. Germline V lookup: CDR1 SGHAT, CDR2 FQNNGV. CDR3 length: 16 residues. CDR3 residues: CASSLVPRDRAGEQYF. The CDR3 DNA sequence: TGTGCCAGCAGCTTAGTTCCCCGGGACAGGGCAGGGGAGCAGTACTTC.

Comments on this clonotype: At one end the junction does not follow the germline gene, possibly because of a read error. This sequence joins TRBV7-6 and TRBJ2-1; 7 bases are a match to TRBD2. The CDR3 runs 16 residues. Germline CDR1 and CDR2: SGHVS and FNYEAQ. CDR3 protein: CASSLPSGVTGNEQFF. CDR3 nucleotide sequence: TGCGCCAGCAGCTTGCCGAGCGGGGTGACCGGCAATGAGCAGTTCTTC.

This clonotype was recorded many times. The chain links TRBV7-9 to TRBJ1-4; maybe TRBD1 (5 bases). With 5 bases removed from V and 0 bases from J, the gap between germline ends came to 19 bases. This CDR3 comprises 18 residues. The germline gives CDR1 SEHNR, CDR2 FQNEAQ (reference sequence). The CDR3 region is CASSPLGGGPATNEKLFF. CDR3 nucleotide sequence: TGTGCCAGCAGCCCGCTGGGGGGAGGGCCCGCAACTAATGAAAAACTGTTTTTT.

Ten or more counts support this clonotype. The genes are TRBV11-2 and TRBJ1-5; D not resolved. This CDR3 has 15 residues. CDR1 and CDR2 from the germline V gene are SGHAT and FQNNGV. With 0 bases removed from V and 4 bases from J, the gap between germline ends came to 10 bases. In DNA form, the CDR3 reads TGTGCCAGCAGCTTAGACTTCTCGGGGAATCAGCCCCAGCATTTT. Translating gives CASSLDFSGNQPQHF.

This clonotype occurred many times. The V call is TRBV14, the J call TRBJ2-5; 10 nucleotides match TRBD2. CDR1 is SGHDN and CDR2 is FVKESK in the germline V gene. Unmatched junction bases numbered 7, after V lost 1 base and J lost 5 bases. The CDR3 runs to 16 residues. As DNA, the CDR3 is TGTGCCAGCAGCCAAGGCAATAGCGGGGGGCGCGAGACCCAGTACTTC. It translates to CASSQGNSGGRETQYF.

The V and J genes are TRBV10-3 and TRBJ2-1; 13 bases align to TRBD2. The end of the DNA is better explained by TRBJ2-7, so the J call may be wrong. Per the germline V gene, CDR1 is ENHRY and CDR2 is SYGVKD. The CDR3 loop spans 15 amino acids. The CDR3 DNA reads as TGTGCCATGCAACTAGCGGGGGGGCCGTATGGCGAGCAGTACTTC. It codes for CAMQLAGGPYGEQYF.

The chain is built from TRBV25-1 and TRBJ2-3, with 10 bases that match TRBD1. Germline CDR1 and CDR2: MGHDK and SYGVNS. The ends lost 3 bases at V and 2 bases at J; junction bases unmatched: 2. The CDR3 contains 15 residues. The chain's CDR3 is CASSDDRGPTDTQYF. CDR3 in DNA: TGTGCCAGCAGTGACGACAGGGGGCCCACAGATACGCAGTATTTT. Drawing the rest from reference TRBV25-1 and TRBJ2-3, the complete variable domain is EADIYQTPRYLVIGTGKKITLECSQTMGHDKMYWYQQDPGMELHLIHYSYGVNSTEKGDLSSESTVSRIRTEHFPLTLESARPSHTSQYLCASSDDRGPTDTQYFGPGTRLTVL.

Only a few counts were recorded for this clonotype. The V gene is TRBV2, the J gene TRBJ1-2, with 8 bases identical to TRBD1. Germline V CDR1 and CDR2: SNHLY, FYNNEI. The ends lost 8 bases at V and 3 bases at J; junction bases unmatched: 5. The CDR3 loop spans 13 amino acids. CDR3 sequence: CASVKGQDYGYTF. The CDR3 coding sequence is TGTGCCAGCGTCAAGGGACAGGACTATGGCTACACCTTC.

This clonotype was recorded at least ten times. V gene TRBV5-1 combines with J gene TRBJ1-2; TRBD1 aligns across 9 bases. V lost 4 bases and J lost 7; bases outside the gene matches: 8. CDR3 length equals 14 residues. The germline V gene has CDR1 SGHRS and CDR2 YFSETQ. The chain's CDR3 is CASSRGGQGTGYTF. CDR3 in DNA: TGCGCCAGCAGCCGGGGGGGACAGGGAACTGGCTACACCTTC.

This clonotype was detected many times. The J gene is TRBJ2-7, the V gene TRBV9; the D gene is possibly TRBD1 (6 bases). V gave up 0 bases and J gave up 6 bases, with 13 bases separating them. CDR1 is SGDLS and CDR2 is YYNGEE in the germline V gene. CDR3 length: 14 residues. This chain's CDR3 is CASSVDRDGSEQYF. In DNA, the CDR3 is TGTGCCAGCAGCGTAGACAGGGATGGATCCGAGCAGTACTTC.

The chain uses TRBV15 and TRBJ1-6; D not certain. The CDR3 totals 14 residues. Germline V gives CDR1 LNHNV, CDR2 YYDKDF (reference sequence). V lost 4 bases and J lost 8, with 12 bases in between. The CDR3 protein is CATSNGKTYSPLHF. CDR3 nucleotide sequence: TGTGCCACCAGCAACGGGAAGACGTATTCACCCCTCCACTTT.

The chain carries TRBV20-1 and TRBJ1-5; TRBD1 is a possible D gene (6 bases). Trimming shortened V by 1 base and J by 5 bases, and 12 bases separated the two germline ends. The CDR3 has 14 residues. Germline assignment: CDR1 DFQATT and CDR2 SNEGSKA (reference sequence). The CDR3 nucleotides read TGCAGTGCTAGAGGACAAGGGGGGGATCAGCCCCAGCATTTT. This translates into CSARGQGGDQPQHF.

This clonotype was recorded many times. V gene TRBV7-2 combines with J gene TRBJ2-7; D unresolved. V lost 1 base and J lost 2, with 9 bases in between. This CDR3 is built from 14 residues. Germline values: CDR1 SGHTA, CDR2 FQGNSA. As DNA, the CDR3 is TGTGCCAGCAGCTTAGACCGTACTACCTACGAGCAGTACTTC. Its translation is CASSLDRTTYEQYF.

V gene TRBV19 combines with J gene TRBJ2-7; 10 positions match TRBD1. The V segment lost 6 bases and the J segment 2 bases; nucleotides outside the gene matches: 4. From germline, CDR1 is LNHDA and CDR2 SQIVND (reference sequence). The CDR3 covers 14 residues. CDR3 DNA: TGTGCCAGTAGGTCCGGGACAGGGGCCTACGAGCAGTACTTC. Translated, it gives CASRSGTGAYEQYF.

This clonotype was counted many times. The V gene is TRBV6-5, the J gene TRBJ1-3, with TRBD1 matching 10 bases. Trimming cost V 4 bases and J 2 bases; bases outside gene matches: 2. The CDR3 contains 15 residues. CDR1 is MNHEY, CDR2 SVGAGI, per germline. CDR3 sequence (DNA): TGTGCCAGCAGTTCTGGACAGGGGGCTGGAAACACCATATATTTT. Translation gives CASSSGQGAGNTIYF.

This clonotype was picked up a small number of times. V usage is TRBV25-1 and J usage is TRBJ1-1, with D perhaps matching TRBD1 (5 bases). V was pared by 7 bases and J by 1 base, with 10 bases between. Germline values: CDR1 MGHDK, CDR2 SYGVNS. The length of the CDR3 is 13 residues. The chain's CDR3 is CASKGSGNTEAFF. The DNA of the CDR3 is TGTGCCAGCAAGGGGTCAGGGAACACTGAAGCTTTCTTT.

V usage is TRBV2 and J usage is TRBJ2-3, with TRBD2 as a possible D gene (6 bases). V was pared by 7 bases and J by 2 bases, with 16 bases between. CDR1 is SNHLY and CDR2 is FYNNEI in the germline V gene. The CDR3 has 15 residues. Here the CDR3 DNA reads TGTGCCAGCATGACTAGTAGCACACACACAGATACGCAGTATTTT. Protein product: CASMTSSTHTDTQYF.

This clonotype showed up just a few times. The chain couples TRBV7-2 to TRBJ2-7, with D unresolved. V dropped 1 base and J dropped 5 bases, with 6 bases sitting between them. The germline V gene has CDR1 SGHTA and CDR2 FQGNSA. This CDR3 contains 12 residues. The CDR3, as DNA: TGTGCCAGCAGCTTAGGGCCGAACGAGCAGTACTTC. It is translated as CASSLGPNEQYF.

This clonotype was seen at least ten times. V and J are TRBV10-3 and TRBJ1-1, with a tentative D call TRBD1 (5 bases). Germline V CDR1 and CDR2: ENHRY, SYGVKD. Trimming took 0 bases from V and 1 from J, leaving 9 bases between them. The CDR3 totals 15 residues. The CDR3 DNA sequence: TGTGCCATCAGTGAGTCTATTGGGGGGAACACTGAAGCTTTCTTT. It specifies CAISESIGGNTEAFF.

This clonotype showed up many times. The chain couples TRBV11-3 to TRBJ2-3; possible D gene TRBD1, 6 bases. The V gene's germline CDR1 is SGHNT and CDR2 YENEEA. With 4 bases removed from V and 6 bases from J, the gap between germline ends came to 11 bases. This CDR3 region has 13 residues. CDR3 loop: CASSWTEMDTQYF. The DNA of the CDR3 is TGTGCCAGCAGCTGGACAGAAATGGATACGCAGTATTTT.

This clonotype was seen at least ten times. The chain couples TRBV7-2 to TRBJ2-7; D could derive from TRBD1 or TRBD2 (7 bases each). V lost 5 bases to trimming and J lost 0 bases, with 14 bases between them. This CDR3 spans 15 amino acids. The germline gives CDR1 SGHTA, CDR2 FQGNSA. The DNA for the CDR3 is TGTGCCAGCAGCCCTCAGGGGGGGGCCTCCTACGAGCAGTACTTC. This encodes CASSPQGGASYEQYF.

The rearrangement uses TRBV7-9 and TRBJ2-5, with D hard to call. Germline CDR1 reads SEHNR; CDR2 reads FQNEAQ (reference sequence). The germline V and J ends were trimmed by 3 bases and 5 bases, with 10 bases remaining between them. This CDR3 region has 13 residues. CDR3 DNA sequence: TGTGCCAGCAGCTTTTTCAGCGCCGAGACCCAGTACTTC. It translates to CASSFFSAETQYF.

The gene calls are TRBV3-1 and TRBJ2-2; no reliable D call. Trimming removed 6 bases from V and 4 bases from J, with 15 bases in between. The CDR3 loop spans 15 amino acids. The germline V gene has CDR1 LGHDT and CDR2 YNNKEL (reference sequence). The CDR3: CASSLRQTITGELFF. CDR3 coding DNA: TGTGCCAGCAGTTTGAGACAAACTATCACCGGGGAGCTGTTTTTT.

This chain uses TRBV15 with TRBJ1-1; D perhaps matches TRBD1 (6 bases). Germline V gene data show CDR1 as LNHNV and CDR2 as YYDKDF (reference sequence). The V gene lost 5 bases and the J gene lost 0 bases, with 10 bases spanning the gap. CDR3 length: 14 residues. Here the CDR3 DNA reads TGTGCCACCAGCGTACGACAGGTGAACACTGAAGCTTTCTTT. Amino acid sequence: CATSVRQVNTEAFF.

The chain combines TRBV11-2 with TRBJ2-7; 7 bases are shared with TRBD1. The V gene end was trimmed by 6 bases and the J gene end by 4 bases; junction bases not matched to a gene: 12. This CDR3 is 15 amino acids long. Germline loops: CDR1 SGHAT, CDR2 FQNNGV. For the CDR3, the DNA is TGTGCCAGCAGGGGAAACAGGGGAGCTGTGTACGAGCAGTACTTC. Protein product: CASRGNRGAVYEQYF. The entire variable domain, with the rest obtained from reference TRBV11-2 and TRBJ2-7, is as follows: EAGVAQSPRYKIIEKRQSVAFWCNPISGHATLYWYQQILGQGPKLLIQFQNNGVVDDSQLPKDRFSAERLKGVDSTLKIQPAKLEDSAVYLCASRGNRGAVYEQYFGPGTRLTVT.